This T cell receptor beta chain stems from a study of cytomegalovirus exposure and HLA in healthy donors. Amplification used 60 Vbeta primers and 13 Jbeta primers. Some clones are missing from TCRdb's copy, which holds only in-frame ones; the method was immunoSEQ multiplex PCR. The sample includes under 70,000 clones. J was trimmed by 2 bases and V by 3 bases; bases with no gene match: 7. The CDR3 totals 16 residues. CDR1 is SGHRS and CDR2 is YFSETQ in the germline V gene. This receptor was obtained from a woman under 30 in good health and CMV-seronegative. The chain uses TRBV5-1 and TRBJ2-7; 11 nucleotides agree with TRBD2. Sequences were obtained from PBMCs. The CDR3 bases are TGCGCCAGCAGCTCCGGGACTAGCGGAGCCACCTACGAGCAGTACTTC. Translation: CASSSGTSGATYEQYF.